Shown below are 20 T cell receptor beta chains from a single sample sequenced in a study of T cell repertoires in cytomegalovirus infection. TCRdb ran MiXCR on the reads and lists one entry per CDR3 protein. This table has about 260,000 distinct CDR3 sequences, about an eighth appearing once. Material for sequencing was PBMCs. Receptors originate from a human donor in good health (CMV status not recorded). Some clones in this sample may be carry-over from other donors' samples.

This clonotype was picked up many times. The chain couples TRBV14 to TRBJ2-5, with a possible D match to TRBD2 (6 bases). Trimming stripped 4 bases from V and 1 base from J, with 10 bases between. Germline-derived CDR1 and CDR2 are SGHDN and FVKESK. The CDR3 covers 14 residues. The CDR3 sequence is CASSPRDFQETQYF. In nucleotides, the CDR3 is TGTGCCAGCAGCCCCCGGGACTTCCAAGAGACCCAGTACTTC.

The chain has TRBV4-1 and TRBJ1-2, with 10 bases matching TRBD1. The V gene's germline CDR1 is MGHRA and CDR2 YSYEKL. The CDR3 is 16 residues long. Trimming took 4 bases from V and 3 from J; bases not matched to a gene: 8. In DNA form, the CDR3 reads TGCGCCAGCAGCCTTGAGACAGGGGGCTTTGACTATGGCTACACCTTC. Protein product: CASSLETGGFDYGYTF.

The gene calls are TRBV20-1 and TRBJ2-3, with 10 bases aligning to TRBD2. Germline loops: CDR1 DFQATT, CDR2 SNEGSKA (reference sequence). This CDR3 has 15 amino acids. Germline trimming cut 3 bases from V and 1 base from J; bases unmatched to any gene: 4. CDR3 protein: CSASIGTSGTDTQYF. The CDR3 DNA is TGCAGTGCTAGCATCGGGACTAGCGGCACAGATACGCAGTATTTT.

This clonotype was seen many times. The V and J genes are TRBV7-2 and TRBJ2-3; 7 bases fit TRBD2. CDR3 length equals 15 residues. The V gene's germline CDR1 is SGHTA and CDR2 FQGNSA. Trimming at V came to 7 bases and at J to 0 bases, leaving 7 bases not matched to a gene. CDR3 nucleotides: TGTGCCAGCACCTCTAGCGGTGCTAGCACAGATACGCAGTATTTT. Translated: CASTSSGASTDTQYF.

A few counts support this clonotype. The gene calls are TRBV11-2 and TRBJ1-4; no firm D call. This CDR3 contains 16 residues. Germline loops: CDR1 SGHAT, CDR2 FQNNGV. V lost 0 bases and J lost 1, with 9 bases in between. CDR3 residues: CASSLDPGITNEKLFF. CDR3 DNA sequence: TGTGCCAGCAGCTTAGACCCTGGTATAACTAATGAAAAACTGTTTTTT.

The rearrangement uses TRBV6-2 or TRBV6-3 and TRBJ2-7; 11 bases line up with TRBD2. Germline CDR1 is MNHEY and CDR2 is SVGEGT. V lost 6 bases to trimming and J lost 6 bases; unmatched junction nucleotides: 7. The CDR3 spans 14 residues. The DNA of the CDR3 is TGTGCCAGCAGCCCACTAGCGGGAGTAGCCGAGCAGTACTTC. Its protein is CASSPLAGVAEQYF.

This clonotype was picked up a small number of times. V is TRBV6-2 or TRBV6-3 and J is TRBJ2-3; tentatively, D is TRBD1 or TRBD2 (5 bases each). The ends were cut back, 6 bases at V and 3 bases at J, with 10 bases in the middle. The CDR3 totals 13 residues. CDR1 and CDR2 (germline): MNHEY, SVGEGT. CDR3 amino acids: CASSNGATDTQYF. The DNA for the CDR3 is TGTGCCAGCAGCAACGGGGCAACAGATACGCAGTATTTT.

This clonotype was detected many times. The chain recombines TRBV10-3 with TRBJ1-2; D possibly corresponds to TRBD1 (6 bases). The V and J ends lost 0 bases and 2 bases respectively, with 16 bases between them. Germline V gene lookup returns CDR1 ENHRY and CDR2 SYGVKD. The CDR3 extends over 17 amino acids. The CDR3 spells CAISESRGTGNNYGYTF. The CDR3 coding sequence is TGTGCCATCAGTGAGTCGCGGGGAACAGGGAACAACTATGGCTACACCTTC.

There are many counts of this clonotype. The gene calls are TRBV6-5 and TRBJ2-1; 8 bases align to TRBD2. Losses at the gene ends were 7 bases for V and 9 bases for J; bases not matched to a gene: 5. The CDR3 totals 12 residues. Germline CDR1 MNHEY, CDR2 SVGAGI. CDR3: CASMGLEREQFF. In nucleotides, the CDR3 is TGTGCCAGCATGGGACTAGAGCGTGAGCAGTTCTTC.

This clonotype was detected many times. This chain links TRBV6-2 or TRBV6-3 with TRBJ2-7; D gene ambiguous. The CDR3 consists of 15 residues. Germline loops: CDR1 MNHEY, CDR2 SVGEGT. V was shortened by 4 bases and J by 0 bases, with 13 bases between the two germline ends. The CDR3, as DNA: TGTGCCAGCAGTTCTCAAAACACGGGCTCCTACGAGCAGTACTTC. Amino acids: CASSSQNTGSYEQYF.

The V call is TRBV20-1, the J call TRBJ2-4; unclear D gene. This CDR3 region has 12 residues. V shed 0 bases and J shed 8 bases, with 8 bases lying between them. CDR1 is DFQATT and CDR2 is SNEGSKA in the germline V gene (reference sequence). CDR3 coding DNA: TGCAGTGCTAGAGACCTTAAGGACATTCAGTACTTC. Encoded protein: CSARDLKDIQYF.

This clonotype was seen repeatedly, ten times or more. The chain recombines TRBV7-8 with TRBJ2-7; unclear D gene. Germline loops: CDR1 SGHVS, CDR2 FQNEAQ. V was shortened by 4 bases and J by 3 bases, with 22 bases between the two germline ends. The CDR3 length is 17 residues. CDR3 protein: CASSYRPRAGQVYEQYF. The CDR3 bases are TGTGCCAGCAGCTATCGGCCCCGGGCTGGGCAAGTCTACGAGCAGTACTTC. Full variable domain (missing parts from reference TRBV7-8 and TRBJ2-7): GAGVSQSPRYKVAKRGQDVALRCDPISGHVSLFWYQQALGQGPEFLTYFQNEAQLDKSGLPSDRFFAERPEGSVSTLKIQRTQQEDSAVYLCASSYRPRAGQVYEQYFGPGTRLTVT.

This clonotype was seen many times. The chain uses TRBV19 and TRBJ1-5; D uncertain. V was trimmed by 2 bases and J by 1 base, leaving 9 bases between them. This CDR3 has 15 amino acids. CDR1 is LNHDA, CDR2 SQIVND, per germline (reference sequence). CDR3 in DNA: TGTGCCAGTAGTATAAGCATCACCAGCAATCAGCCCCAGCATTTT. This encodes CASSISITSNQPQHF. Full variable domain (outside the CDR3, taken from reference TRBV19 and TRBJ1-5): DGGITQSPKYLFRKEGQNVTLSCEQNLNHDAMYWYRQDPGQGLRLIYYSQIVNDFQKGDIAEGYSVSREKKESFPLTVTSAQKNPTAFYLCASSISITSNQPQHFGDGTRLSIL.

This clonotype was detected many times. The rearrangement uses TRBV29-1 and TRBJ2-1; D unresolved. The CDR3 is 12 amino acids. V lost 4 bases to trimming and J lost 6 bases, with 10 bases between them. The germline V gene has CDR1 SQVTM and CDR2 ANQGSEA. CDR3 protein: CSVVADINEQFF. The DNA of the CDR3 is TGCAGCGTTGTTGCTGACATCAATGAGCAGTTCTTC.

This clonotype was picked up many times. The chain couples TRBV7-2 to TRBJ2-5; D possibly corresponds to TRBD1 (6 bases). Between the trimmed V and J ends, which lost 5 bases and 4 bases, there was a span of 14 bases. The germline gives CDR1 SGHTA, CDR2 FQGNSA. CDR3 size: 14 residues. CDR3 sequence (DNA): TGTGCCAGCAGCCCAGGACAGCTGGGAGAGACCCAGTACTTC. This encodes CASSPGQLGETQYF. Full variable domain (remainder filled in from reference TRBV7-2 and TRBJ2-5): GAGVSQSPSNKVTEKGKDVELRCDPISGHTALYWYRQSLGQGLEFLIYFQGNSAPDKSGLPSDRFSAERTGGSVSTLTIQRTQQEDSAVYLCASSPGQLGETQYFGPGTRLLVL.

In its sample, this clonotype was seen many times. J is TRBJ2-2 and V is TRBV7-6; TRBD1 might be the D (6 bases). Deletions cut 7 bases from V and 3 bases from J, with 18 bases between. From germline, CDR1 is SGHVS and CDR2 FNYEAQ. The CDR3 has 16 residues. The CDR3 spells CASTEFTGIDTGELFF. The DNA of the CDR3 is TGTGCCAGCACCGAGTTCACAGGGATCGACACCGGGGAGCTGTTTTTT. The variable domain in full, completed from reference TRBV7-6 and TRBJ2-2, reads GAGVSQSPRYKVTKRGQDVALRCDPISGHVSLYWYRQALGQGPEFLTYFNYEAQQDKSGLPNDRFSAERPEGSISTLTIQRTEQRDSAMYRCASTEFTGIDTGELFFGEGSRLTVL.

The sample holds many counts of this clonotype. The genes are TRBV14 and TRBJ2-5, with 9 bases matching TRBD1. Germline assignment: CDR1 SGHDN and CDR2 FVKESK. This CDR3 is 20 amino acids long. V lost 2 bases, J lost 1 base, and 17 bases stayed unmatched. The CDR3 DNA follows: TGTGCCAGCAGCCAAACGCCGGGACAGGGCCTTGCATGGTCCCAAGAGACCCAGTACTTC. Protein: CASSQTPGQGLAWSQETQYF. The complete variable domain, with remaining parts taken from reference TRBV14 and TRBJ2-5, reads EAGVTQFPSHSVIEKGQTVTLRCDPISGHDNLYWYRRVMGKEIKFLLHFVKESKQDESGMPNNRFLAERTGGTYSTLKVQPAELEDSGVYFCASSQTPGQGLAWSQETQYFGPGTRLLVL.

The gene calls are TRBV28 and TRBJ1-5; the D gene is possibly TRBD1 (5 bases). Trimming took 4 bases from V and 4 from J, leaving 20 bases between them. Germline CDR1 is MDHEN and CDR2 is SYDVKM. The CDR3 covers 17 residues. The CDR3 region has the DNA TGTGCCAGCAGTTCGACCTGGCCGGCCCCAGGGAATCAGCCCCAGCATTTT. This encodes CASSSTWPAPGNQPQHF.

This clonotype was seen ten or more times. The V and J genes are TRBV6-5 and TRBJ2-2; a weak D match, TRBD2 (7 bases). Trimming stripped 8 bases from V and 2 bases from J, with 12 bases between. The CDR3 has 14 residues. In germline, CDR1 is MNHEY, CDR2 SVGAGI. The CDR3 DNA reads TGTGCCAGCGGGGGGGGCCAAAACACCGGGGAGCTGTTTTTT. As protein: CASGGGQNTGELFF.

This clonotype was detected a few times. The chain carries TRBV20-1 and TRBJ1-1; 7 nucleotides agree with TRBD1. The CDR3 covers 14 residues. Germline V lookup: CDR1 DFQATT, CDR2 SNEGSKA (reference sequence). With 1 base clipped from V and 6 bases from J, the junction kept 8 bases outside the gene matches. Here the CDR3 reads CSARVSRGLAEAFF. The CDR3 region has the DNA TGCAGTGCTAGAGTCTCCAGGGGGTTAGCTGAAGCTTTCTTT.